The present entry profiles one T cell receptor (beta chain) with its context. Profiling relied on immunoSEQ multiplex PCR, and the TCRdb table lists in-frame clones only, not all of them. Seen here are 150,000 to 170,000 clones, 76% observed once, and the top ten hold 3.7%. These data originate in a study of blood T cell repertoires in COVID-19. The germline V gene encodes CDR1 MNHEY and CDR2 SVGAGI. Unmatched junction bases numbered 5, after V lost 5 bases and J lost 7 bases. The CDR3 has 15 amino acids. Sequencing was done on a sample of peripheral blood. The chain joins TRBV6-5 to TRBJ1-4; 12 bases agree with TRBD1. The origin of this receptor is a woman aged 80 or over with acute or convalescent COVID-19. CDR3 protein: CASSSRDRGPEKLFF. In DNA form, the CDR3 reads TGTGCCAGCAGTAGCCGGGACAGGGGGCCTGAAAAACTGTTTTTT.